One and the same sample provided the 10 T cell receptor beta chains below, sequenced in a study of blood T cell repertoires in COVID-19. TCRdb keeps only in-frame clones here, not all; method: immunoSEQ multiplex PCR. This table has some 230,000 clones, roughly 84% appearing once. The sample taken for sequencing was peripheral blood. Every receptor here comes from a woman aged 55-69 years who had recovered from COVID-19.

J is TRBJ2-7 and V is TRBV29-1, with TRBD1 as a possible D gene (5 bases). The CDR3 is 12 amino acids. The V end lost 4 bases, the J end lost 0 bases, and 7 bases lay between the germline ends. CDR1 is SQVTM, CDR2 ANQGSEA, per germline. CDR3 loop: CSVGGASYEQYF. CDR3 nucleotide sequence: TGCAGCGTTGGGGGCGCCTCCTACGAGCAGTACTTC.

The chain recombines TRBV7-9 with TRBJ2-4; TRBD1 agrees at 11 bases. V lost 4 bases to trimming and J lost 6 bases; unmatched junction nucleotides: 2. Germline V gene lookup returns CDR1 SEHNR and CDR2 FQNEAQ (reference sequence). The CDR3 sequence is 14 residues long. DNA of the CDR3: TGTGCCAGCAGCTCGGGACAGGGGGGAAACATTCAGTACTTC. This codes for CASSSGQGGNIQYF.

The chain couples TRBV5-4 to TRBJ2-2, with 9 bases that match TRBD2. Germline V lookup: CDR1 SGHNT, CDR2 YYREEE (reference sequence). After removal of 2 bases from V and 6 bases from J, the junction contained 5 bases not matched to a gene. This CDR3 contains 15 residues. For the CDR3, the DNA is TGTGCCAGCAGCTTCGGGCGGGGGGGCCCCGGGGAGCTGTTTTTT. This encodes CASSFGRGGPGELFF.

The chain couples TRBV4-1 to TRBJ1-2; TRBD1 agrees at 7 bases. Germline V gene sequence: CDR1 MGHRA, CDR2 YSYEKL. This CDR3 spans 16 amino acids. J gave up 2 bases and V 4 bases, and 10 bases lay outside the gene matches. DNA of the CDR3: TGCGCCAGCAGCCCTCCCGGTCCCAGGGGGAACTATGGCTACACCTTC. The encoded protein is CASSPPGPRGNYGYTF.

V is TRBV3-1 (or the pseudogene TRBV3-2) and J is TRBJ2-5; unclear D gene. There are 14 residues in the CDR3. V was cut by 0 bases and J by 4 bases, with 9 bases left in between. CDR1 is LGHDT and CDR2 is YNNKEL in the germline V gene (reference sequence). The CDR3 DNA is TGTGCCAGCAGCCAAGAAATCCCGGGAGAGACCCAGTACTTC. Its protein is CASSQEIPGETQYF.

Only a few counts were recorded for this clone. The V call is TRBV19, the J call TRBJ2-2; TRBD2 matches 10 bases. The CDR3 covers 17 residues. The V and J ends lost 3 bases and 4 bases, in that order; junction bases with no gene match: 8. Germline V CDR1 and CDR2: LNHDA, SQIVND (reference sequence). The CDR3 is CASSISLAGWGTGELFF. The CDR3 DNA reads TGTGCCAGTAGTATCTCACTAGCGGGGTGGGGCACCGGGGAGCTGTTTTTT.

The chain recombines TRBV6-6 with TRBJ1-1; D might be TRBD1 (6 bases). The CDR3 is 15 residues long. The V gene lost 2 bases and the J gene lost 1 base, with 11 bases spanning the gap. Germline assignment: CDR1 MNHNY and CDR2 SVGAGI (reference sequence). The CDR3 is CASSYAPTGNTEAFF. CDR3 in DNA: TGTGCCAGCAGTTACGCCCCGACAGGGAACACTGAAGCTTTCTTT.

The chain uses TRBV4-1 and TRBJ1-3; possible D gene TRBD1, 5 bases. V shed 3 bases and J shed 0 bases, with 18 bases lying between them. CDR1 is MGHRA and CDR2 is YSYEKL in the germline V gene. The CDR3 is 18 amino acids. CDR3 in DNA: TGCGCCAGCAGCCAGACAGCCTTCCGGGCTCCCTCTGGAAACACCATATATTTT. Translation: CASSQTAFRAPSGNTIYF.

The chain uses TRBV23-1 and TRBJ1-6; tentatively, D is TRBD1 (6 bases). TRBV23-1 is an ORF, and what it does is uncertain. Trimming left V 6 bases short and J 9 bases short, with 12 bases between. The CDR3 loop spans 13 amino acids. The CDR3 nucleotides are TGCGCCAGCAGCCGAGACAGGTTTTCACCCCTCCACTTT. Protein sequence: CASSRDRFSPLHF.

The chain links TRBV19 to TRBJ2-6, with TRBD1 as a possible D gene (6 bases). The CDR3 length is 19 residues. The germline gives CDR1 LNHDA, CDR2 SQIVND (reference sequence). Trimming pared 5 bases from V and 0 bases from J, leaving 20 bases between. The CDR3 loop reads CASSGTQTVTFSGANVLTF. The CDR3 region has the DNA TGTGCCAGTAGTGGGACACAAACCGTTACTTTCTCTGGGGCCAACGTCCTGACTTTC.